This TCR beta chain was identified during a study of T cell changes during pregnancy in multiple sclerosis. Repertoires were generated with immunoSEQ multiplex PCR, while TCRdb's copy carries only in-frame clones and drops some. The sample lists around 15,000 clones, over 90% occurring once. In germline, CDR1 is SGDLS, CDR2 YYNGEE. The CDR3 contains 15 residues. V shed 4 bases and J shed 8 bases, with 19 bases lying between them. The clonotype was recovered from a female donor in good health, enrolled as a control in a pregnancy study. The sample consisted of peripheral blood, taken in the second trimester of pregnancy. The chain combines TRBV9 with TRBJ2-1, with D perhaps TRBD1 (6 bases). CDR3 in amino acids: CASSLRAGVVDEQFF. The CDR3 DNA follows: TGTGCCAGCAGCCTTAGGGCAGGGGTCGTAGATGAGCAGTTCTTC.